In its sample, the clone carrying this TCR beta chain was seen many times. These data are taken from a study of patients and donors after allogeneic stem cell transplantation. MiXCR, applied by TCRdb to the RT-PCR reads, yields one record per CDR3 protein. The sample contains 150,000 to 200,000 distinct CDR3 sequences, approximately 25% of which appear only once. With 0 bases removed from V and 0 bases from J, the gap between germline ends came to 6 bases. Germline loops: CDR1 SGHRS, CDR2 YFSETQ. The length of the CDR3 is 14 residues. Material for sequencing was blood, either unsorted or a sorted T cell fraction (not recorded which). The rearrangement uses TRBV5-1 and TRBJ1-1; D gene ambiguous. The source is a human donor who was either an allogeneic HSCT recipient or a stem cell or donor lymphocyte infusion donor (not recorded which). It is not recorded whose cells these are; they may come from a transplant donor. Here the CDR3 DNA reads TGCGCCAGCAGCTTGGCAGTTATGAACACTGAAGCTTTCTTT. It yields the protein CASSLAVMNTEAFF.